The text below deals with one T cell receptor (beta chain). Its antigen remains unknown. Assay used: immunoSEQ multiplex PCR; TCRdb lists only in-frame clones, some missing. Of 86,000 or so clones listed, about 88% are singletons. The data originate from a study of T cell responses to AZD1222 COVID-19 vaccine. Study-level results: At baseline, seropositivity was found in only 6 or 7 AZD1222 recipients. Spike was spanned by vaccine-associated CD4 TCRs, with dominance at 160-218 and 743-854. The study found Spike-specific TCR breadth and depth rose after two AZD1222 doses. Donor demographics were predominantly white British with a female majority; clonal diversity may be underestimated.

The CDR3 has 12 amino acids. CDR1 SGHKS and CDR2 YYEKEE come from the germline V gene (reference sequence). The V gene lost 2 bases and the J gene lost 10 bases, with 12 bases spanning the gap. The clonotype was recovered from an adult who received the AZD1222 COVID-19 vaccine. The V call is TRBV5-5, the J call TRBJ1-1, with D unclear. Here the sequenced sample was peripheral blood, taken 28 days after the second AZD1222 dose. As DNA, the CDR3 is TGTGCCAGCAGCTTCGAATTCTACGGAGCTTTCTTT. Translating gives CASSFEFYGAFF.